The source of this T cell receptor (beta chain) is a study of post-analysis software for immune sequencing data. Study context: Recorded subtypes: relapsing-remitting, secondary progressive, progressive-relapsing; some patients unannotated.

A few counts support this clonotype. The target antigen is unknown. Incorporated into the TCR beta cDNA libraries were unique molecular identifiers, which served to reduce PCR and sequencing biases. Out of roughly 0.85 to 11 million T cells, hundreds of thousands of cDNA molecules were generated. One entry per CDR3 protein, called by TCRdb with MiXCR from the PCR reads. The data contain over 700,000 distinct CDR3 sequences, just under 30% of them seen just once; the ten biggest clones take up roughly 0.53%. Study-level findings and limits: Comparison with controls showed significantly lower normalized Chao1 diversity in multiple sclerosis patients. TRBV5-6, TRBV5-1 and TRBV20-1 were among roughly five TRBV segments more frequent in patients than controls. With F measure, samples from one preparation batch clustered together strongly.

CDR1 MNHNY and CDR2 SVGAGI come from the germline V gene (reference sequence). V trimming: 5 bases; J trimming: 3 bases; junction bases outside the gene matches: 7. The CDR3 totals 15 residues. The source material was blood. The gene calls are TRBV6-6 and TRBJ1-1, with 9 bases identical to TRBD1. The receptor's source is a girl aged 10-17 years with multiple sclerosis. CDR3 residues: CASSPPDRGHTEAFF. CDR3 in DNA: TGTGCCAGCAGTCCGCCGGACAGGGGCCACACTGAAGCTTTCTTT.